The TCR beta chain under discussion was sequenced for a study of CD8+ T cells in alopecia areata. Indicated treatment: oral pan-JAK inhibitor, 5-10 mg twice daily. Following RNA extraction, reverse transcription yielded cDNA that acted as the sequencing template. Repertoires were generated with immunoSEQ multiplex PCR, while TCRdb's copy carries only in-frame clones and drops some. Here the sample spans roughly 73,000 clones, 29% being singletons. This clone was seen more than once but under ten times. From germline, CDR1 is MNHNY and CDR2 SVGAGI (reference sequence). The CDR3 is 16 amino acids. Trimming at V came to 2 bases and at J to 6 bases, leaving 7 bases not matched to a gene.

This receptor was taken from a human donor with alopecia areata. The genes are TRBV6-6 and TRBJ2-3, with 11 nucleotides matching TRBD2. The source was CD8+ T cells sorted from blood, collected at week 4, from a patient treated with tofacitinib. The CDR3 sequence is CASSYTGLAGGDTQYF. The CDR3 bases are TGTGCCAGCAGTTACACTGGACTAGCGGGTGGGGATACGCAGTATTTT.